A selection of T cell receptor beta chains follows, all from one sample in a study of long-term antiretroviral therapy in people with HIV. Sequencing was performed with immunoSEQ multiplex PCR; in TCRdb, only in-frame clones are kept and a portion is missing. The sample includes 25,000 to 30,000 clones, approximately 78% of them seen just once. The source was unsorted PBMCs, collected 2.9 years after starting antiretroviral therapy. These receptors all come from a man aged 50-60 years with HIV. Both conserved end residues are trimmed from each CDR3.

CDR3 protein: SVDLEGSYGYT
V gene: TRBV29-1
J gene: TRBJ1-2

CDR3 protein: ASSPVVGGYGYT
V gene: TRBV28
J gene: TRBJ1-2

CDR3 protein: ASRSGTGNEQY
V gene: TRBV13
J gene: TRBJ2-7

CDR3 protein: ASSLGRAGGTNYDYT
V gene: TRBV5-1
J gene: TRBJ1-2

CDR3 protein: ATSTGDGNTIY
V gene: TRBV15
J gene: TRBJ1-3

CDR3 protein: ASSASVNTEAF
V gene: TRBV7-3
J gene: TRBJ1-1

CDR3 protein: ASVPHGTPDEPGSYNSPLH
V gene: TRBV12-5
J gene: TRBJ1-6

CDR3 protein: ASSTETGPYEQY
V gene: TRBV19
J gene: TRBJ2-7

CDR3 protein: ASSEDRGEAF
V gene: TRBV2
J gene: TRBJ1-1

CDR3 protein: ASSSTLAGNQPQH
V gene: TRBV7-2
J gene: TRBJ1-5

CDR3 protein: ASSEGLAGAKNIQY
V gene: TRBV2
J gene: TRBJ2-4

CDR3 protein: ASSLDGGGRTDTQY
V gene: TRBV13
J gene: TRBJ2-3

CDR3 protein: ATSRDRQIPYEQY
V gene: TRBV15
J gene: TRBJ2-7

CDR3 protein: ASSPEGGRGTGELF
V gene: TRBV5-1
J gene: TRBJ2-2

CDR3 protein: ASRGGHSSGNTIY
V gene: TRBV6-6
J gene: TRBJ1-3

CDR3 protein: ASSQSGGRSPYEQY
V gene: TRBV23-1
J gene: TRBJ2-7

CDR3 protein: ASSLDPSVGEQF
V gene: TRBV7-2
J gene: TRBJ2-1